The rows below give T cell receptor beta chains drawn from one sample of a study of T cells in Graves' hyperthyroidism and ophthalmopathy. TCRdb recomputed calls from the multiplex PCR reads with MiXCR, one row per CDR3 protein. The sample has approximately 600,000 distinct CDR3 sequences; approximately 15% are singletons. Sequenced input: blood. These receptors all come from a woman in her 30s with Graves' hyperthyroidism that later progressed to Graves' ophthalmopathy. Each CDR3 is given with its conserved first and last residue. The order of the fields is CDR3 DNA, CDR3 protein, J gene, CDR3 length, clone size, V gene, D gene. D genes are given only for firm matches. Some rows mark clone size as missing; the rest say once, few, many or name a class of expanded clone.

CDR3 DNA: TGCAGTGCTACTACTAGCGGGAGGAGCTCTGGCACAGATACGCAGTATTTT
CDR3 protein: CSATTSGRSSGTDTQYF
J gene: TRBJ2-3
CDR3 length: 17
clone size: .
V gene: TRBV20-1
D gene: TRBD2

CDR3 DNA: TGTGCCAGCAGTTACTCCTTAGCGGGACCCATCTACGAGCAGTACTTC
CDR3 protein: CASSYSLAGPIYEQYF
J gene: TRBJ2-7
CDR3 length: 16
clone size: many
V gene: TRBV6-2/TRBV6-3
D gene: TRBD2

CDR3 DNA: TGTGCCAGCAAGGCAGCCGCCTACGAGCAGTACTTC
CDR3 protein: CASKAAAYEQYF
J gene: TRBJ2-7
CDR3 length: 12
clone size: many
V gene: TRBV2
D gene: .

CDR3 DNA: TGTGCCAGCAGAGGGTCTGAGGGGGCTGAAGCTTTCTTT
CDR3 protein: CASRGSEGAEAFF
J gene: TRBJ1-1
CDR3 length: 13
clone size: .
V gene: TRBV6-4
D gene: .

CDR3 DNA: TGTGCCTGGAACGGACTTCCATCAGGGACCCAGTACTTC
CDR3 protein: CAWNGLPSGTQYF
J gene: TRBJ2-5
CDR3 length: 13
clone size: many
V gene: TRBV30
D gene: .

CDR3 DNA: TGTGCCAGCAGCTACGAAGGGGAGCCGAACACCGGGGAGCTGTTTTTT
CDR3 protein: CASSYEGEPNTGELFF
J gene: TRBJ2-2
CDR3 length: 16
clone size: few
V gene: TRBV27
D gene: .

CDR3 DNA: TGTGCCAGCAGTTTGGGGCCCGGGGGCTATGGCTACACCTTC
CDR3 protein: CASSLGPGGYGYTF
J gene: TRBJ1-2
CDR3 length: 14
clone size: many
V gene: TRBV27
D gene: .

CDR3 DNA: TGCGCCAGCAGCTTGGGGTCGGGCATGACTGAAGCTTTCTTT
CDR3 protein: CASSLGSGMTEAFF
J gene: TRBJ1-1
CDR3 length: 14
clone size: many
V gene: TRBV5-1
D gene: .

CDR3 DNA: TGTGCCAGCAGACTACGGGGGAACACTGAAGCTTTCTTT
CDR3 protein: CASRLRGNTEAFF
J gene: TRBJ1-1
CDR3 length: 13
clone size: many
V gene: TRBV11-3
D gene: .

CDR3 DNA: TGTGCCAGCAGCGTAGGAGGAGGGGCCCAGGATGGCTACACCTTC
CDR3 protein: CASSVGGGAQDGYTF
J gene: TRBJ1-2
CDR3 length: 15
clone size: few
V gene: TRBV9
D gene: .

CDR3 DNA: TGTGCCAGCTCACCACCCCCTCGGACAGAATTCTACGAGCAGTACTTC
CDR3 protein: CASSPPPRTEFYEQYF
J gene: TRBJ2-7
CDR3 length: 16
clone size: .
V gene: TRBV18
D gene: .

CDR3 DNA: TGTGCCAGCAGTGGACAGGGGGCAATGGGAAACACTGAAGCTTTCTTT
CDR3 protein: CASSGQGAMGNTEAFF
J gene: TRBJ1-1
CDR3 length: 16
clone size: many
V gene: TRBV12-3/TRBV12-4
D gene: TRBD1

CDR3 DNA: TGTGCCAGCAGCTTTTCATTAAGGGACTCCCACCCTGAGCAGTTCTTC
CDR3 protein: CASSFSLRDSHPEQFF
J gene: TRBJ2-1
CDR3 length: 16
clone size: .
V gene: TRBV11-3
D gene: .

CDR3 DNA: TGTGCCAGCACGATACCAGGGGTGAACACTGAAGCTTTCTTT
CDR3 protein: CASTIPGVNTEAFF
J gene: TRBJ1-1
CDR3 length: 14
clone size: many
V gene: TRBV28
D gene: .

CDR3 DNA: TGTGCCAGCTCACCCCCGGGCAGCGGGACCTACAATGAGCAGTTCTTC
CDR3 protein: CASSPPGSGTYNEQFF
J gene: TRBJ2-1
CDR3 length: 16
clone size: many
V gene: TRBV18
D gene: TRBD2

CDR3 DNA: TGTGCCACCGGTTCGGCGGGAGGGCCCGGCGGGGAGCTGTTTTTT
CDR3 protein: CATGSAGGPGGELFF
J gene: TRBJ2-2
CDR3 length: 15
clone size: many
V gene: TRBV24-1
D gene: TRBD2